At least ten counts were recorded for the clone carrying this T cell receptor beta chain. The target antigen is unknown. This record comes from a study of identical twins. Study conclusions and caveats: Researchers caution that invariant MAIT and iNKT cells could partly confound zero-insertion analyses. Sequences that were beta out-of-frame showed weaker excess twin sharing.

This CDR3 is 14 amino acids long. The V segment lost 6 bases and the J segment 2 bases; nucleotides outside the gene matches: 10. CDR1 and CDR2 from the germline V gene are DFQATT and SNEGSKA (reference sequence). TCRdb re-analysed the 5' RACE reads in MiXCR, keeping a single row per CDR3 protein. The sample includes 310,000 or so distinct CDR3 sequences, roughly 8.6% seen only once; the top ten take around 7.1%. These records were also assigned to another study, of yellow fever vaccine responses in identical twins.

This TCR was recovered from a woman under 30 in good health. Sequencing was done on a sample of CD8+ T cells sorted from blood. The chain carries TRBV20-1 and TRBJ2-7; 7 bases match TRBD1. The CDR3 sequence: CSANRDRTAYEQYF. Written as DNA, the CDR3 is TGCAGTGCGAACCGGGACAGAACAGCCTACGAGCAGTACTTC.